These T cell receptor beta chains were read from a single sample in a study of shared clonotypes between healthy human individuals. Sequenced by immunoSEQ multiplex PCR; TCRdb stores in-frame clones only, minus some. There are approximately 740,000 clones in the sample; 80% to 95% occur only once, and more than 20% lies in the top ten. The sample consisted of naive CD8+ T cells sorted from blood. The receptors come from a man younger than 40 in good health. Both conserved end residues are part of each CDR3. The order of the fields is D gene, J gene, V gene, clone size, CDR3 DNA, CDR3 protein. D genes are given only for firm matches. Only some rows state a clone size, as once, few, many or a class for expanded clones.

>TRBD2|TRBJ2-7|TRBV28|-
TGTGCCAGCAGCCGAAAGGGACTAGCGGAAGGTACCTACGAGCAGTACTTC
CASSRKGLAEGTYEQYF
>-|TRBJ2-5|TRBV7-9|-
TGTGCCAGCAGCTTAGTGGGGGAAAAAGGCTTACAAGAGACCCAGTACTTC
CASSLVGEKGLQETQYF
>-|TRBJ2-7|TRBV11-2|-
TGTGCCAGCAGCTTAGATGCAGGTGGGGGCGAGCAGTACTTC
CASSLDAGGGEQYF
>-|TRBJ2-5|TRBV6-6|once
TGTGCCAGCAGCCCGGGGGAGACCCAGTACTTC
CASSPGETQYF
>TRBD2|TRBJ2-1|TRBV7-9|-
TGTGCCAGCAGCTCAGCGGGGTACTACAATGAGCAGTTCTTC
CASSSAGYYNEQFF
>-|TRBJ2-1|TRBV4-3|once
TGCGCCAGCAGCCAAGATGTTTCCGTGATAGCGCCCTACAATGAGCAGTTCTTC
CASSQDVSVIAPYNEQFF
>TRBD2|TRBJ2-5|TRBV6-5|-
TGTGCCAGCAGTTACTCGGGGGAGGGCCCGGAGACCCAGTACTTC
CASSYSGEGPETQYF
>-|TRBJ2-1|TRBV9|-
TGTGCCAGCAGCGTAGGGGGCCACTCTAATGAGCAGTTCTTC
CASSVGGHSNEQFF
>TRBD1|TRBJ1-5|TRBV28|once
TGTGCCAGTAGAACCGGGACAGGGGTGACTCAGCCCCAGCATTTT
CASRTGTGVTQPQHF
>-|TRBJ2-1|TRBV28|once
TGTGCCAGCAGTTTAACTGCGGGGGCTATCTACAATGAGCAGTTCTTC
CASSLTAGAIYNEQFF
>-|TRBJ1-4|TRBV5-1|-
TGCGCCAGCAGCTCGATGGGACTTAATGAAAAACTGTTTTTT
CASSSMGLNEKLFF
>-|TRBJ1-5|TRBV19|-
TGTGCCAGTAGTCCCCAGGGGAGCAATCAGCCCCAGCATTTT
CASSPQGSNQPQHF
>-|TRBJ1-2|TRBV27|-
TGTGCCAGCAGTCCCATGTCTGCTCCCTACTATGGCTACACCTTC
CASSPMSAPYYGYTF
>TRBD2|TRBJ2-1|TRBV9|-
TGTGCCAGCAGCGTAACGGGACTAGCGGGAGGAAGCTCCTACAATGAGCAGTTCTTC
CASSVTGLAGGSSYNEQFF
>-|TRBJ2-1|TRBV9|-
TGTGCCAGCAGCGTAGCAGGGGTCTCCTACAATGAGCAGTTCTTC
CASSVAGVSYNEQFF
>TRBD1|TRBJ2-1|TRBV11-3|-
TGTGCCAGCAGCTTATTGGGACAGGGGGCGACCGTTGAGCAGTTCTTC
CASSLLGQGATVEQFF
>-|TRBJ2-1|TRBV7-9|-
TGTGCCAGCAGCTCGACGCGCCGGGACAGCCGGGACTATACGCCGTTCTTC
CASSSTRRDSRDYTPFF
>-|TRBJ2-7|TRBV28|-
TGTGCCAGCAGTTCTGACCAGTACGAGCAGTACTTC
CASSSDQYEQYF
>-|TRBJ2-7|TRBV7-9|-
TGTGCCAGCAGCGGGGCTCTCTACGAGCAGTACTTC
CASSGALYEQYF
>TRBD1|TRBJ1-5|TRBV4-1|-
TGCGCCAGCAGCACACAGGGGGTACAGCCCCAGCATTTT
CASSTQGVQPQHF
>-|TRBJ2-5|TRBV7-3|-
TGTGCCAGCAGCCCGATTAAGGGCGCAGGGCACCAAGAGACCCAGTACTTC
CASSPIKGAGHQETQYF
>-|TRBJ2-1|TRBV4-1|-
TGCGCCAGCAGCCAGGTGACAGCCCGCTCCTACAATGAGCAGTTCTTC
CASSQVTARSYNEQFF
>TRBD1|TRBJ2-7|TRBV27|once
TGTGCCAGCAGTCCGACAGGGGGAAACTACGAGCAGTACTTC
CASSPTGGNYEQYF
>-|TRBJ2-7|TRBV14|-
TGTGCCAGCAGCCAAGGAGGCTACGAGCAGTACTTC
CASSQGGYEQYF
>-|TRBJ2-7|TRBV4-1|-
TGCGCCAGCAGCCACCAGTCGGACGAGCAGTACTTC
CASSHQSDEQYF
>-|TRBJ1-5|TRBV28|-
TGTGCCAGCAGTTTATTGACGATGGGCAATCAGCCCCAGCATTTT
CASSLLTMGNQPQHF
>-|TRBJ2-7|TRBV29-1|-
TGCAGCGTTGAGGGGGTGGAGACAGAGGACTACGAGCAGTACTTC
CSVEGVETEDYEQYF
>TRBD2|TRBJ2-7|TRBV6-5|-
TGTGCCAGCAGTTCAACGGGAGGATCGGACGAGCAGTACTTC
CASSSTGGSDEQYF
>TRBD2|TRBJ2-3|TRBV13|-
TGTGCCAGCAGCTTAGGGCTAGCGGGTAAGAGCACAGATACGCAGTATTTT
CASSLGLAGKSTDTQYF
>TRBD2|TRBJ2-1|TRBV15|-
TGTGCCACCAGCCTCTTTCCGGGACTAGCGGGAGAGCAGTTCTTC
CATSLFPGLAGEQFF
>TRBD1|TRBJ2-1|TRBV18|-
TGTGCCAGCTCGCGGACAGGAAACAATGAGCAGTTCTTC
CASSRTGNNEQFF
>-|TRBJ2-1|TRBV7-2|-
TGTGCCAGCAGCTCCCAGGTGGATGAGCAGTTCTTC
CASSSQVDEQFF
>-|TRBJ2-3|TRBV4-2|-
TGTGCCAGCAGCCCGACCGGACAGACAGATACGCAGTATTTT
CASSPTGQTDTQYF
>TRBD2|TRBJ2-7|TRBV9|-
TGTGCCACTCACGCCGGGACTAGCGGGATTGCGGGGTACGAGCAGTACTTC
CATHAGTSGIAGYEQYF
>TRBD2|TRBJ2-1|TRBV14|-
TGTGCCAGCAGTCGGACTAGCGGGACGAGCTCCTACAATGAGCAGTTCTTC
CASSRTSGTSSYNEQFF
>TRBD2|TRBJ2-1|TRBV28|-
TGTGCCAGCAGTTTATCAATCAGCGGGAGTCGGAATGAGCAGTTCTTC
CASSLSISGSRNEQFF
>-|TRBJ1-4|TRBV6-5|-
TGTGCCAGCAGTTACGTCGAAGGCGGTGAAAAACTGTTTTTT
CASSYVEGGEKLFF
>TRBD1|TRBJ2-7|TRBV7-9|-
TGTGCCAGCAGCTTAGAGAACAGGGGCTCCTACGAGCAGTACTTC
CASSLENRGSYEQYF
>-|TRBJ2-2|TRBV4-3|once
TGCGCCAGCAGCCAAGGGGCGGTGAACACCGGGGAGCTGTTTTTT
CASSQGAVNTGELFF
>-|TRBJ2-7|TRBV5-4|-
TGTGCCAGCAGCTTATCGGGCCGGTACGAGCAGTACTTC
CASSLSGRYEQYF
>-|TRBJ2-7|TRBV19|-
TGTGCCAGTAGCCCGGACAGTTTTCAAGAGCAGTACTTC
CASSPDSFQEQYF
>TRBD2|TRBJ2-1|TRBV28|-
TGTGCCAGCAGTTTATCAAGACTAGCGGGAGTTCTCAATGAGCAGTTCTTC
CASSLSRLAGVLNEQFF
>TRBD1|TRBJ2-7|TRBV5-5|-
TGTGCCAGCAGCTGGACAGGGGGATCCTACGAGCAGTACTTC
CASSWTGGSYEQYF
>TRBD2|TRBJ2-2|TRBV10-2|-
TGCGCCAGCAGTGGCTCACTAGCGGGAAACACCGGGGAGCTGTTTTTT
CASSGSLAGNTGELFF
>TRBD1|TRBJ2-5|TRBV7-8|-
TGTGCCAGCAGCTTACTCACAGGGGTTATTGTAGAGACCCAGTACTTC
CASSLLTGVIVETQYF
>-|TRBJ1-4|TRBV28|-
TGTGCCAGCAGTCCCGCGCAGGGTCCGGGTGAAAAACTGTTTTTT
CASSPAQGPGEKLFF